This T cell receptor (beta chain) was identified in a study of tumor-infiltrating lymphocytes in primary liver carcinoma. Study information: Stage T1-T3 N0M0 and a size of roughly 4 to 10 cm characterized the tumors. Study conclusions and caveats: Tumors carried a top-250-clone fraction significantly exceeding that of blood (p = 0.039).

Reverse transcription of around 500 ng total RNA with a constant-region primer produced TCR beta cDNA. Employing slightly modified ARM-PCR, three nested multiplex PCR rounds were run, and these gave rise to the TCR beta libraries. The two initial PCR rounds, about 9 cycles each, used TRBV1-TRBV30 forward and C-beta reverse primers. Via MiXCR, TCRdb re-called the multiplex PCR reads, giving one row per CDR3 protein. The sample carries 320,000 or so distinct CDR3 sequences, approximately 65% recorded once. The CDR3 length is 15 residues. V dropped 6 bases and J dropped 0; count of bases not matched to a gene: 4. Germline assignment: CDR1 ENHRY and CDR2 SYGVKD. This clonotype was seen many times. Antigen: not known. The source of the blood RNA was unsorted whole blood, and germline DNA was extracted as well. None of the patients had received treatment, and all had chronic HBV infection.

Sample: peripheral blood. The chain couples TRBV10-3 to TRBJ2-3; TRBD1 matches 9 bases. The clonotype was recovered from a man between 35 and 55 years old with primary liver carcinoma and hepatitis B virus infection. This chain's CDR3 is CAIRGTGTSTDTQYF. DNA of the CDR3: TGTGCCATCAGAGGGACAGGGACAAGCACAGATACGCAGTATTTT.